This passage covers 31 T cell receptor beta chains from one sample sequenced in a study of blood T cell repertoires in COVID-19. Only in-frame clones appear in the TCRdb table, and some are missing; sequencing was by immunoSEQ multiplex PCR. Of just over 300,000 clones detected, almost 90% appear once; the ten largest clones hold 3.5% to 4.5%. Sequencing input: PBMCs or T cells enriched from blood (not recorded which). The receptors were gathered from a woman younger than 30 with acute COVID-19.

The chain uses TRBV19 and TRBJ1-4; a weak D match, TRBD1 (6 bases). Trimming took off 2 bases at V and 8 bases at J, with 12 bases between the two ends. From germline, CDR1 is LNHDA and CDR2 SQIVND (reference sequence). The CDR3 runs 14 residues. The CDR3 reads CASSIQGIGEKLFF. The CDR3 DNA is TGTGCCAGTAGTATACAGGGGATTGGGGAAAAACTGTTTTTT.

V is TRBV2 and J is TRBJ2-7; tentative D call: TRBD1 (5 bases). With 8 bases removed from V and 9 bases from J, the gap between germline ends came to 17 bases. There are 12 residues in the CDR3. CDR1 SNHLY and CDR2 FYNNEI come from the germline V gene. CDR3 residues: CASVREGWVQYF. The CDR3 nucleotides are TGTGCCAGCGTCAGGGAAGGTTGGGTGCAGTACTTC.

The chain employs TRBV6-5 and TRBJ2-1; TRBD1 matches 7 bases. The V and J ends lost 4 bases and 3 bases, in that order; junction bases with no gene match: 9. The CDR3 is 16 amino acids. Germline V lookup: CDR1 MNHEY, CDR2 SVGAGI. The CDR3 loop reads CASSSHDRAIYNEQFF. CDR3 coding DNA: TGTGCCAGCAGTTCCCACGACAGGGCTATCTACAATGAGCAGTTCTTC.

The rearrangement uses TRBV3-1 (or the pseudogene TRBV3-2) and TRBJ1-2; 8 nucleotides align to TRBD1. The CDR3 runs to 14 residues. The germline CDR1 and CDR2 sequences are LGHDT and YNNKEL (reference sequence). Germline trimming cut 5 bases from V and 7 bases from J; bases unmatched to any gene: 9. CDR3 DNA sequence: TGTGCCAGCAGCAATCCGGGACAGGAGATTGGCTACACCTTC. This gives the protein CASSNPGQEIGYTF.

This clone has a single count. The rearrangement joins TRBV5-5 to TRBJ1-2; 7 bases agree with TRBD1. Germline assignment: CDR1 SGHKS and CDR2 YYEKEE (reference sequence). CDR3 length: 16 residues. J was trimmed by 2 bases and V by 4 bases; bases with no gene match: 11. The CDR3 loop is CASSGLTTGMNYGYTF. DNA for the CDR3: TGTGCCAGCAGCGGCCTCACGACAGGGATGAACTATGGCTACACCTTC. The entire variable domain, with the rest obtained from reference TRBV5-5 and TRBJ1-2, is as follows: DAGVTQSPTHLIKTRGQQVTLRCSPISGHKSVSWYQQVLGQGPQFIFQYYEKEERGRGNFPDRFSARQFPNYSSELNVNALLLGDSALYLCASSGLTTGMNYGYTFGSGTRLTVV.

CDR3 DNA: TGTGCCGGATCACAGGGCATGAACACTGAAGCTTTCTTT. Amino acid sequence: CAGSQGMNTEAFF. V is TRBV30 and J is TRBJ1-1, with D possibly matching TRBD1 (6 bases). Germline CDR1 is GTSNPN and CDR2 is SVGIG (reference sequence). The CDR3 loop spans 13 amino acids. V shed 8 bases and J shed 0 bases, with 13 bases lying between them. Complete variable domain (other parts from reference TRBV30 and TRBJ1-1): SQTIHQWPATLVQPVGSPLSLECTVEGTSNPNLYWYRQAAGRGLQLLFYSVGIGQISSEVPQNLSASRPQDRQFILSSKKLLLSDSGFYLCAGSQGMNTEAFFGQGTRLTVV.

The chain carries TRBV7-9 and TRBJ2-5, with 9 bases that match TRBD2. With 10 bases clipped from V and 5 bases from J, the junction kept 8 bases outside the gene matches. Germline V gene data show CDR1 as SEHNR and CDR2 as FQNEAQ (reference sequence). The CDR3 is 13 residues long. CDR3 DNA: TGTGCCACCGTAGCGGGAGATGTTGAGACCCAGTACTTC. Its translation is CATVAGDVETQYF.

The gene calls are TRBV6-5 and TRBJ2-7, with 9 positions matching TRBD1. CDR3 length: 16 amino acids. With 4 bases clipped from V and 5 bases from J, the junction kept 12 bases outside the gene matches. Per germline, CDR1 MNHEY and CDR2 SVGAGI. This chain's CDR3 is CASSFSPGTGPDEQYF. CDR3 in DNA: TGTGCCAGCAGTTTCAGTCCCGGGACAGGGCCCGACGAGCAGTACTTC.

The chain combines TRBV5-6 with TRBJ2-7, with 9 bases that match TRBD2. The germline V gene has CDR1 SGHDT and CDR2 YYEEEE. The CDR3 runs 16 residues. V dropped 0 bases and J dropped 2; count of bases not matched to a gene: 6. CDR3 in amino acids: CASSLEGVAGAYEQYF. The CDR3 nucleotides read TGTGCCAGCAGCTTGGAAGGGGTAGCGGGGGCCTACGAGCAGTACTTC.

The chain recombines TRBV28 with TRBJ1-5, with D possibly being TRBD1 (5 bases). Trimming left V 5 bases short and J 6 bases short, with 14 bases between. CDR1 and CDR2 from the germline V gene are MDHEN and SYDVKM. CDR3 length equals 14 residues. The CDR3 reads CASSQGPPIQPQHF. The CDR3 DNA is TGTGCCAGCAGTCAGGGCCCTCCGATTCAGCCCCAGCATTTT.

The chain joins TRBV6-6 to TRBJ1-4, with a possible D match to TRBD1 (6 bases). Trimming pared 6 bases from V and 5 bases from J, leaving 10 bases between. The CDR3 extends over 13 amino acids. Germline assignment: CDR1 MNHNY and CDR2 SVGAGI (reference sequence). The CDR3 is CASRADRNEKLFF. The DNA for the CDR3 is TGTGCCAGCAGAGCGGACAGAAATGAAAAACTGTTTTTT.

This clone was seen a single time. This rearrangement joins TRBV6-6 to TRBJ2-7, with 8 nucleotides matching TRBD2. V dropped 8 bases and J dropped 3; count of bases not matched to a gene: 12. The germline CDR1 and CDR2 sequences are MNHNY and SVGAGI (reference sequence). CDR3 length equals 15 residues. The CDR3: CASCSGLVEFYEQYF. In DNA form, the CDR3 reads TGTGCCAGCTGTTCGGGACTAGTTGAATTCTACGAGCAGTACTTC.

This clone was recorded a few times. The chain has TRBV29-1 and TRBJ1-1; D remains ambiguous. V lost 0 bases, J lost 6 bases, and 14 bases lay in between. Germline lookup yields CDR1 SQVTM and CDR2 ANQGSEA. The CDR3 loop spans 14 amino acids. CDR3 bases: TGCAGCGTTGAAGAGAATACAGTCCTCCCTGAAGCTTTCTTT. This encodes CSVEENTVLPEAFF. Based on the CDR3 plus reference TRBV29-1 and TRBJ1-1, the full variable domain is SAVISQKPSRDICQRGTSLTIQCQVDSQVTMMFWYRQQPGQSLTLIATANQGSEATYESGFVIDKFPISRPNLTFSTLTVSNMSPEDSSIYLCSVEENTVLPEAFFGQGTRLTVV.

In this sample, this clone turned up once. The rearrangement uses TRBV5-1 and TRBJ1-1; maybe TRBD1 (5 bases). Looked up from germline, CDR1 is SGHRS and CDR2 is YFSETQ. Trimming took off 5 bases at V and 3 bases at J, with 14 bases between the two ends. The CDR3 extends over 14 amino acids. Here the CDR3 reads CASRPPTRDTEAFF. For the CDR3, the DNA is TGCGCCAGCAGACCTCCCACCAGGGACACTGAAGCTTTCTTT. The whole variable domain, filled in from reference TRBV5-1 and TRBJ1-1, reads KAGVTQTPRYLIKTRGQQVTLSCSPISGHRSVSWYQQTPGQGLQFLFEYFSETQRNKGNFPGRFSGRQFSNSRSEMNVSTLELGDSALYLCASRPPTRDTEAFFGQGTRLTVV.

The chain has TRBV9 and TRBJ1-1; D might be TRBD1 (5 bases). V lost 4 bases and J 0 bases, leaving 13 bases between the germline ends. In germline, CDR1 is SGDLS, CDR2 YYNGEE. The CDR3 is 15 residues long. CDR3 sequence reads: CASSPSDKLNTEAFF. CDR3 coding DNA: TGTGCCAGCAGCCCCTCGGACAAGTTGAACACTGAAGCTTTCTTT.

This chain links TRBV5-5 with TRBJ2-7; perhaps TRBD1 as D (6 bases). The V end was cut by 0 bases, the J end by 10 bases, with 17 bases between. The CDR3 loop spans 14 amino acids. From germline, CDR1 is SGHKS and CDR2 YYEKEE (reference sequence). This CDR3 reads CASSLVSAGDIQYF. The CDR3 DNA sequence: TGTGCCAGCAGCTTGGTCTCGGCAGGGGATATCCAGTACTTC.

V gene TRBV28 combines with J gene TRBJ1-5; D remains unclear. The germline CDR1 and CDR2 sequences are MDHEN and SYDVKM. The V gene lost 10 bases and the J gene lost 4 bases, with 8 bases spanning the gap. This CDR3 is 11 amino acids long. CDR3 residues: CAIGVNQPQHF. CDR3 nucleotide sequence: TGTGCCATCGGGGTTAATCAGCCCCAGCATTTT.

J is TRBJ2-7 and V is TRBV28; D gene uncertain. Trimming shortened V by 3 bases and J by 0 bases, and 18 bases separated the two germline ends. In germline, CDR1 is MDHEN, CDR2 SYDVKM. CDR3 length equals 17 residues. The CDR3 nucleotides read TGTGCCAGCAGTTTTTTAAGTACGAACACCTTCTCCTACGAGCAGTACTTC. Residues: CASSFLSTNTFSYEQYF. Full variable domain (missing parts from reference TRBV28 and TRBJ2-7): DVKVTQSSRYLVKRTGEKVFLECVQDMDHENMFWYRQDPGLGLRLIYFSYDVKMKEKGDIPEGYSVSREKKERFSLILESASTNQTSMYLCASSFLSTNTFSYEQYFGPGTRLTVT.

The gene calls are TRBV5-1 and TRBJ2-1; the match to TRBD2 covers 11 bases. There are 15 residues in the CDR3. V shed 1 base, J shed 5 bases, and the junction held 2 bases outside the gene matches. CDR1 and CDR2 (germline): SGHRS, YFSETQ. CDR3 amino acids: CASSLTSGSHNEQFF. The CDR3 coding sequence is TGCGCCAGCAGCTTGACTAGCGGGAGCCACAATGAGCAGTTCTTC.

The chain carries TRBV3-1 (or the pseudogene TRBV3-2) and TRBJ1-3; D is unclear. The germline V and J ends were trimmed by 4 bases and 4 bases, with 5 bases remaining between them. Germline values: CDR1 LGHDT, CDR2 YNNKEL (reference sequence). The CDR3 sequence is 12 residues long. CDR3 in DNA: TGTGCCAGCAGCCGTCTGGGAAACACCATATATTTT. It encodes CASSRLGNTIYF.

The CDR3 loop reads CASRIAVNEQFF. CDR3 DNA: TGTGCCAGCAGGATTGCGGTCAATGAGCAGTTCTTC. The J gene is TRBJ2-1, the V gene TRBV6-6; unclear D gene. Germline V lookup: CDR1 MNHNY, CDR2 SVGAGI (reference sequence). The V gene lost 6 bases and the J gene lost 6 bases, with 9 bases spanning the gap. CDR3 size: 12 residues.

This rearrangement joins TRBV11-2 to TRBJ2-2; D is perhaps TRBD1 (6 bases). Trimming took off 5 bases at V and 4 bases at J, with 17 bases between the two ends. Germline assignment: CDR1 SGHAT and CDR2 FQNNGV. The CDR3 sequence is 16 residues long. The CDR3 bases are TGTGCCAGCAGCCCTCAGACAGGCTATATCACCGGGGAGCTGTTTTTT. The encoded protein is CASSPQTGYITGELFF.

CDR3: CASRQGNTGELFF. The CDR3 DNA sequence: TGCGCCAGCAGGCAGGGAAACACCGGGGAGCTGTTTTTT. The chain combines TRBV5-1 with TRBJ2-2; the D gene is possibly TRBD1 (5 bases). The CDR3 has 13 residues. CDR1 and CDR2 (germline): SGHRS, YFSETQ. V gave up 5 bases and J gave up 2 bases, with 7 bases separating them.

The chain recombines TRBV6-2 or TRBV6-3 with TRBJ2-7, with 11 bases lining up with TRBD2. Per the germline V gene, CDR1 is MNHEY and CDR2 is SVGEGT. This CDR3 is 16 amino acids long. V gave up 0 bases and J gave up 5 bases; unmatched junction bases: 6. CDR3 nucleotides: TGTGCCAGCAGTTACTCCACTAGCGGGAGAACGCACGAGCAGTACTTC. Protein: CASSYSTSGRTHEQYF.

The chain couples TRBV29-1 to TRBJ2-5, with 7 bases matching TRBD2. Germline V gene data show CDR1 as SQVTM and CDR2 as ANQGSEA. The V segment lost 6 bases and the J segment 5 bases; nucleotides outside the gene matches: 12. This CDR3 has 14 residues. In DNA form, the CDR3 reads TGCAGCGTCCTGTTACCGGGAGGTGGGGAGACCCAGTACTTC. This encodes CSVLLPGGGETQYF.

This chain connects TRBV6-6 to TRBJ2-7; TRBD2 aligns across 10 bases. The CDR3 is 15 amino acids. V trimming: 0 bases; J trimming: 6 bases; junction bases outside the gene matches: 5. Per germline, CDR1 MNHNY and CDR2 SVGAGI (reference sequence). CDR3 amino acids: CASSYSGLAGAEQYF. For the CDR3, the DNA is TGTGCCAGCAGTTACTCTGGGCTAGCGGGAGCCGAGCAGTACTTC.

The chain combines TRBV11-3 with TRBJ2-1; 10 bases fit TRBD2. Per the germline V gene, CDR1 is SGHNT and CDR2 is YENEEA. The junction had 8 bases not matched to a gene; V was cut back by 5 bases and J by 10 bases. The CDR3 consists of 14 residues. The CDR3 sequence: CASSPGGTSDEQFF. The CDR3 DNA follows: TGTGCCAGCAGCCCAGGGGGGACTAGCGACGAGCAGTTCTTC.

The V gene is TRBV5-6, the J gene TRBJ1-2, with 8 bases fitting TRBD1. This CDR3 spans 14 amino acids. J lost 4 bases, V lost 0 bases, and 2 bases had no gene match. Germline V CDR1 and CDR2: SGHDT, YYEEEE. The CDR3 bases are TGTGCCAGCAGCTTGGGACAGGGGAGCTATGGCTACACCTTC. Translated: CASSLGQGSYGYTF.

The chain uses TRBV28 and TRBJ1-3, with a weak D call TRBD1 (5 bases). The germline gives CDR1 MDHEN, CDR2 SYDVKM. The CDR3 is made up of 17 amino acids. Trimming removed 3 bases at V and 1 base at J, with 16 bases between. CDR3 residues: CASSFRGLRQSGNTIYF. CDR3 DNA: TGTGCCAGCAGTTTTAGGGGCCTCAGACAGTCTGGAAACACCATATATTTT.

The CDR3 region has the DNA TGTGCCAGCAGTGAGGAGGGCAGTAAAAACATTCAGTACTTC. Its protein is CASSEEGSKNIQYF. This rearrangement joins TRBV25-1 to TRBJ2-4; tentatively, D is TRBD2 (6 bases). Germline V gene sequence: CDR1 MGHDK, CDR2 SYGVNS. Trimming took off 3 bases at V and 4 bases at J, with 10 bases between the two ends. The length of the CDR3 is 14 residues.

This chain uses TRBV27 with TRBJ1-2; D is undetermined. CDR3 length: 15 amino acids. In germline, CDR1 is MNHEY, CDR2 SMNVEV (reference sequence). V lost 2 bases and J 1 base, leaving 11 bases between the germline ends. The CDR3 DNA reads TGTGCCAGCAGTTTAAGAGGACTGGGTAACTATGGCTACACCTTC. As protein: CASSLRGLGNYGYTF.